These T cell receptor beta chains were read from a single sample in a study of blood T cell repertoires in COVID-19. Repertoires were generated with immunoSEQ multiplex PCR, while TCRdb's copy carries only in-frame clones and drops some. The data hold 110,000 to 150,000 clones, with about 80% observed a single time. The sample comprised peripheral blood. Source of these receptors: a human donor in a cohort sampled during active COVID-19. CDR3s include the opening cysteine and the closing phenylalanine or tryptophan. Fields, in order: D gene, J gene, V gene, clone size, CDR3 protein, CDR3 DNA. D genes are given only for firm matches. Clone size is shown for a subset of rows, as once, few, many or a class of expanded clone.

TRBD2,TRBJ2-3,TRBV6-2/TRBV6-3,NA,CASSPTTSGRTDTQYF,TGTGCCAGCAGCCCCACCACTAGCGGGAGGACAGATACGCAGTATTTT
TRBD1,TRBJ2-7,TRBV7-9,NA,CASSLGAGGLMSYEQYF,TGTGCCAGCAGCTTAGGGGCAGGGGGCCTTATGTCCTACGAGCAGTACTTC
NA,TRBJ2-5,TRBV30,NA,CAWSHGQFQETQYF,TGTGCCTGGAGTCATGGACAGTTCCAAGAGACCCAGTACTTC
NA,TRBJ1-1,TRBV19,NA,CASTKMDSMNTEAFF,TGTGCCAGTACCAAAATGGACAGCATGAACACTGAAGCTTTCTTT
TRBD1,TRBJ1-2,TRBV6-5,NA,CASSRTGTGNGYTF,TGTGCCAGCAGCCGAACCGGGACAGGGAACGGCTACACCTTC
NA,TRBJ1-1,TRBV10-3,NA,CAISDLGVGTEAFF,TGTGCCATCAGTGATTTAGGGGTAGGCACTGAAGCTTTCTTT
TRBD1,TRBJ2-2,TRBV6-2/TRBV6-3,NA,CASSTGGSTGELFF,TGTGCCAGCAGCACAGGGGGAAGCACCGGGGAGCTGTTTTTT
TRBD1,TRBJ1-2,TRBV7-2,NA,CASSPPRTGLGPTF,TGTGCCAGCAGCCCACCCCGGACAGGTCTTGGACCCACCTTC
TRBD1,TRBJ1-3,TRBV2,many,CASSPRQGLESGNTIYF,TGTGCCAGCAGTCCCAGACAGGGGCTAGAATCTGGAAACACCATATATTTT
NA,TRBJ2-7,TRBV7-2,NA,CASSAGAGTLYEQYF,TGTGCCAGCAGTGCGGGGGCAGGGACCCTCTACGAGCAGTACTTC
NA,TRBJ1-2,TRBV7-9,few,CASSRVYGYTF,TGTGCCAGCAGCCGCGTCTATGGCTACACCTTC
NA,TRBJ2-3,TRBV7-3,NA,CASSQTGDTQYF,TGTGCCAGCAGCCAGACCGGGGATACGCAGTATTTT
NA,TRBJ1-1,TRBV24-1,NA,CATKSAGNTEAFF,TGTGCCACCAAGAGCGCCGGTAACACTGAAGCTTTCTTT
TRBD1,TRBJ1-4,TRBV28,NA,CASTDLQGARVNEKLFF,TGTGCCAGCACCGACTTGCAGGGGGCGCGGGTTAATGAAAAACTGTTTTTT
TRBD1,TRBJ2-1,TRBV11-2,NA,CASSLARGSGQGSYREQFF,TGTGCCAGCAGCTTAGCCAGGGGGTCGGGACAGGGGTCCTACAGGGAGCAGTTCTTC
TRBD2,TRBJ2-2,TRBV5-4,few,CASSPGGRWDTGELFF,TGTGCCAGCAGCCCCGGGGGGAGGTGGGACACCGGGGAGCTGTTTTTT
NA,TRBJ1-1,TRBV11-1,NA,CASSSSSSVNTEAFF,TGTGCCAGCAGCTCTAGTAGTTCGGTGAACACTGAAGCTTTCTTT
TRBD1,TRBJ2-1,TRBV19,NA,CASTYVMGQGPYEQFF,TGTGCCAGTACTTATGTAATGGGACAGGGTCCGTATGAGCAGTTCTTC
TRBD2,TRBJ2-1,TRBV7-3,NA,CASSLLAGGPPGEQFF,TGTGCCAGCAGCTTACTAGCGGGAGGCCCCCCCGGTGAGCAGTTCTTC
NA,TRBJ2-1,TRBV7-2,NA,CASSRGGTYNEQFF,TGTGCCAGCAGTCGGGGTGGGACATACAATGAGCAGTTCTTC
NA,TRBJ1-2,TRBV7-9,NA,CASSSLTAPKIGGYTF,TGTGCCAGCAGCTCACTGACAGCCCCCAAAATAGGCGGCTACACCTTC
TRBD1,TRBJ2-5,TRBV24-1,NA,CATSDLAGQVTEETQYF,TGTGCCACCAGTGATTTAGCTGGACAGGTCACAGAAGAGACCCAGTACTTC
TRBD2,TRBJ2-1,TRBV19,once,CASSIAGGRDEQFF,TGTGCCAGTAGTATAGCGGGGGGAAGGGATGAGCAGTTCTTC
TRBD2,TRBJ2-5,TRBV11-3,NA,CASSLREGTQYF,TGTGCCAGCAGCTTAAGGGAGGGGACCCAGTACTTC
TRBD2,TRBJ2-1,TRBV18,NA,CASSLERGALSYNEQFF,TGTGCCAGCTCACTAGAGCGGGGGGCCCTTTCCTACAATGAGCAGTTCTTC
NA,TRBJ1-1,TRBV7-8,few,CASSPRTGRITEAFF,TGTGCCAGCAGCCCCCGTACAGGGCGGATTACTGAAGCTTTCTTT
TRBD2,TRBJ2-7,TRBV6-1,NA,CASSESQGGAYEQYF,TGTGCCAGCAGTGAATCTCAGGGAGGGGCCTACGAGCAGTACTTC
NA,TRBJ2-5,TRBV5-6,once,CASSFIDRQGETQYF,TGTGCCAGCAGCTTCATTGACAGGCAGGGCGAGACCCAGTACTTC
NA,TRBJ1-1,TRBV12-3/TRBV12-4,NA,CASSVQGFTEAFF,TGTGCCAGCAGTGTTCAGGGATTCACTGAAGCTTTCTTT
NA,TRBJ1-2,TRBV19,NA,CASSIGTTTYGYTF,TGTGCCAGTAGTATAGGAACAACAACCTATGGCTACACCTTC
TRBD2,TRBJ2-1,TRBV6-4,NA,CASSLTSGRGNEQFF,TGTGCCAGCAGCCTGACTAGCGGGAGGGGCAATGAGCAGTTCTTC
NA,TRBJ1-1,TRBV19,few,CASSITGIPKAFF,TGTGCCAGTAGTATTACAGGGATCCCCAAGGCTTTCTTT
NA,TRBJ1-2,TRBV5-4,NA,CASSLGGRDGYTF,TGTGCCAGCAGCCTGGGGGGGCGTGATGGCTACACCTTC
NA,TRBJ2-7,TRBV12-3/TRBV12-4,once,CASGRGVGYEQYF,TGTGCCAGCGGCAGGGGCGTAGGATACGAGCAGTACTTC
NA,TRBJ2-1,TRBV7-8,NA,CASSLAGGGFNEQFF,TGTGCCAGCAGCTTAGCGGGAGGGGGGTTCAATGAGCAGTTCTTC
NA,TRBJ2-7,TRBV2,NA,CASSGGVSYEQYF,TGTGCCAGCAGCGGAGGGGTCTCCTACGAGCAGTACTTC
TRBD2,TRBJ2-1,TRBV7-2,NA,CASSGLAGGPGSEQFF,TGTGCCAGCAGCGGACTAGCGGGAGGGCCTGGTAGTGAGCAGTTCTTC
TRBD1,TRBJ1-1,TRBV7-2,NA,CASSWDRNTEAFF,TGTGCCAGCAGCTGGGACAGGAACACTGAAGCTTTCTTT
TRBD1,TRBJ1-6,TRBV5-1,NA,CASSLAGQGDHSPLHF,TGCGCCAGCAGCTTGGCGGGACAGGGGGATCATTCACCCCTCCACTTT